This paragraph covers one T cell receptor beta chain sequence. The data are from a study of blood T cell repertoires in COVID-19. Sequenced by immunoSEQ multiplex PCR; TCRdb stores in-frame clones only, minus some. This sample has a few hundred thousand clones, with roughly four fifths found just once. Germline CDR1 LGHDT, CDR2 YNNKEL (reference sequence). The CDR3 length is 14 residues. Trimming cost V 4 bases and J 1 base, with 10 bases left between them. The gene calls are TRBV3-1 (or the pseudogene TRBV3-2) and TRBJ1-1; tentative D call: TRBD1 (6 bases). The source of this sequence is a human donor with acute or convalescent COVID-19. The donor label of this sample is uncertain. Sequenced sample: peripheral blood. The CDR3 spells CASSLRDTNTEAFF. The CDR3 DNA is TGTGCCAGCAGCCTCCGGGACACGAACACTGAAGCTTTCTTT.